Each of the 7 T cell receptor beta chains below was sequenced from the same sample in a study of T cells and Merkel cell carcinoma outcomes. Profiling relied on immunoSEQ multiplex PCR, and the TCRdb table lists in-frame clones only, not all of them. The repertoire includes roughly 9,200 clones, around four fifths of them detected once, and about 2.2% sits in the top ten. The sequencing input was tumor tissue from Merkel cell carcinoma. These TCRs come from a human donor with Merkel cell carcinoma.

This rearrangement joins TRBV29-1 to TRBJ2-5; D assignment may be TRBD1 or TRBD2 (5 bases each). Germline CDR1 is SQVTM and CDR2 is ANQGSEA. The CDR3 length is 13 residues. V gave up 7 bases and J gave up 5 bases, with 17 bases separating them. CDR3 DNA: TGCAGCGCCCAGCCGGGACCATGGGAGACCCAGTACTTC. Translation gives CSAQPGPWETQYF.

Here the CDR3 reads CASSSPDGVERYTQYF. CDR3 sequence (DNA): TGTGCCAGCAGCAGTCCTGACGGGGTGGAGAGATATACGCAGTATTTT. The V gene is TRBV7-9, the J gene TRBJ2-3; tentatively, D is TRBD2 (5 bases). This CDR3 has 16 amino acids. Germline V gene sequence: CDR1 SEHNR, CDR2 FQNEAQ (reference sequence). The V end lost 5 bases, the J end lost 7 bases, and 22 bases lay between the germline ends.

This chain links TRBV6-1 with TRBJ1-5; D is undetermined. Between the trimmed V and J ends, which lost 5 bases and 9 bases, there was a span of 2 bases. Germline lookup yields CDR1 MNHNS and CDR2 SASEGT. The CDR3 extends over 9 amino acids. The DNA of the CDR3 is TGTGCCAGCAGTCCGCCCCAGCATTTT. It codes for CASSPPQHF.

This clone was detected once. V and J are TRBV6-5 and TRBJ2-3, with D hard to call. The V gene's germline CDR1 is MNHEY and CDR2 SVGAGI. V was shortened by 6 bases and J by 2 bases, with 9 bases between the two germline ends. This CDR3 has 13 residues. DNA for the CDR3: TGTGCCAGCAGGGCGGCCACCACAGATACGCAGTATTTT. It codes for CASRAATTDTQYF.

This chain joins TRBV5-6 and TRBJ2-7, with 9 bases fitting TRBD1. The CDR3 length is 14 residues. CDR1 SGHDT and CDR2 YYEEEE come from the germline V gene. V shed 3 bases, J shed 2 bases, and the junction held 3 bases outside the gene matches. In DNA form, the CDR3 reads TGTGCCAGCAGCTGGGGACAGGGTCCCTACGAGCAGTACTTC. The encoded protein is CASSWGQGPYEQYF.

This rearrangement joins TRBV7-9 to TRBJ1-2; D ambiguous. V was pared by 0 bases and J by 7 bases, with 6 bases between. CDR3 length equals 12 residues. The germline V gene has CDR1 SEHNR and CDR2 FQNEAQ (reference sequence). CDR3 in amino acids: CASSLAGGGYTF. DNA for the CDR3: TGTGCCAGCAGCTTAGCGGGCGGTGGCTACACCTTC.

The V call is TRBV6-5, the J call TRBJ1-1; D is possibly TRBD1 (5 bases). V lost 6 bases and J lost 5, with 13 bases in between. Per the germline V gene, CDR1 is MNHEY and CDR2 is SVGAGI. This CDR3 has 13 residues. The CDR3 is CASSLTGKTEAFF. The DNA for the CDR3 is TGTGCCAGCAGCCTTACAGGAAAAACTGAAGCTTTCTTT.